The entry below describes one TCR beta chain. This clone occurred once. Its antigen is still unknown. No much larger clonotype is one base removed from it; base qualities were not supplied. This sample stems from a study of shared clonotypes between healthy human individuals (dated by TCRdb to the early 2020s). Turning to the overall study: The cohort included a few men and two women between 18 and 49 years of age. Blood TCR repertoires of several healthy adults were deeply sequenced to estimate repertoire size and the extent of clonotype sharing between individuals. For each donor, CD4 naive and CD4 memory were each given three plates, CD8 naive was given two plates, and CD8 memory was given one plate. Libraries were prepared and TCR repertoires were sequenced by different laboratories using diverse techniques, in order to increase sequencing depth and limit assay-specific biases. Between about 0.85 and 9.5 billion PBMCs per donor were obtained by leukapheresis. Broad study findings and their caveats: Because the study included a small number of donors, the genetic and exposure-history diversity represented was limited. Clonotypes shared by all four sorted-subset donors showed higher generation probabilities than non-shared clonotypes. Incomplete sequencing was indicated by rarefaction of sorted-subset datasets, despite the large sequencing depth. Roughly 5% of naive CD4, around 3.6% of naive CD8, 2.3% of memory CD4, and 0.4% of memory CD8 clonotypes were shared across a few donors. Sampling was limited to blood, and TCR repertoires in tissue likely differ from TCR repertoires in blood. Larger estimated clonotype richness was generally found for naive subsets than for memory subsets. Based on pairwise subsampling, the degree of clonotype sharing among donors was expected to be affected by sequencing depth.

V and J lose 3 bases and 10 bases, and a span of 13 bases separates them. The germline V gene (reference sequence) provides CDR1 MNHEY and CDR2 SMNVEV. The CDR3 sequence holds 14 residues, the cysteine and phenylalanine included. The CDR3 DNA has 42 bases and is translated from base 1. CD8 naive samples were obtained by positive selection for CCR7 among CD45RO-negative cells, yielding a CD45RA+CCR7+ population from which TemRA cells were excluded. The donors were healthy, HIV-negative adults who had no recently reported acute infections or vaccinations. Every donor was a Caucasian adult living in Nashville, Tennessee, USA. Blood was collected by leukapheresis, and PBMCs were isolated by Ficoll-Histopaque density gradient centrifugation and then cryopreserved in liquid nitrogen vapor phase. Analytical flow cytometry was used to check the purity and quantity of every magnetically sorted T cell population. Genomic DNA was isolated from every sorted fraction and measured by UV absorbance on a Nanodrop 2000c.

TCR CDR3 regions were amplified from genomic DNA by multiplex PCR using the deep immunoSEQ assay. Genomic DNA extracted from each cell subset was distributed evenly over all wells of several immunoSEQ 96-well plates, and each plate served as one replicate. Each replicate PCR for sorted subsets received roughly 0.2 ug genomic DNA, equal to around 32,000 T cell genomes. The purified libraries were quantified using a Qubit 3.0 fluorometer, sized with a Bioanalyzer 2100, and then quantified again using the KAPA Library Quantification kit. Every immunoSEQ 96-well plate was sequenced on a dedicated single-read 150-cycle Illumina NextSeq 550 flow cell. As for the original processing: Because the immunoSEQ output included only junctional sequences and no quality scores, the filtering could not be the same as the filtering used for full-length reads. Sequences were annotated with PyIR, a Python wrapper for IgBLAST v1.9, and V/J genes and CDR3 were assigned using IMGT germline references. Any read was removed if the V/J assignment was weak (E-value above 1e-6), the CDR3 was missing, or the read contained stop codons, out-of-frame junctions, or ambiguous translated residues. V3J clonotypes were defined by identical inferred V gene, J gene, and CDR3 amino acid sequence. The percentage overlap between two repertoires was calculated by dividing the number of shared unique clonotypes by the size of the smaller repertoire. RTK rarefaction, the Chao1 estimator, and Recon v2.1 estimates of unobserved clonotypes were used to assess repertoire richness. Generation probabilities were computed with OLGA for all TCRbeta clonotypes obtained by the gDNA method from several donors. What TCRdb holds here is the immuneACCESS table cut down to in-frame rearrangements. Part of the clones is not present; checked against another copy, under half of the missing clones reflect an unresolved V gene, and the others are unexplained. D and trimming come from the DNA, and the V and J calls and clone size come from that table. The sample records 1.5 million to 2.5 million clones, about 95% of which are singletons. Approximately 1% of the sample is taken by the ten largest.

The rearranged chain carries TRBV27 and TRBJ1-6; no D gene can be assigned with confidence. The sequence came from a man between 18 and 35 years old in good health. The sample consisted of naive CD8+ T cells sorted from blood. The sample's cell subset or site label is to be understood as: CD45RA+CCR7+. In nucleotides, the sequence is TGTGCCAGCAGTTTTTTTGGCGGGGAATCACCCCTCCACTTT. This encodes CASSFFGGESPLHF.